Following are 16 T cell receptor beta chains from one sample sequenced in a study of T cells in Graves' hyperthyroidism and ophthalmopathy. RNA transcripts served as the template for amplifying TCR beta CDR3 regions. In the first-round RT-PCR of the TCR CDR3, the HTBI primer set was used. TCRdb passed the multiplex PCR reads through MiXCR, listing each CDR3 protein once. The sample records 750,000 to 950,000 distinct CDR3 sequences, around 39% being singletons. Sequencing was performed on blood. The receptors come from a man between 18 and 35 years old with Graves' hyperthyroidism.

This clonotype was detected many times. J is TRBJ2-5 and V is TRBV10-2; D is undetermined. The CDR3 is 15 amino acids. The germline V gene has CDR1 WSHSY and CDR2 SAAADI. Trimming stripped 6 bases from V and 3 bases from J, with 17 bases between. CDR3: CASSATVGLKETQYF. In nucleotides, the CDR3 is TGCGCCAGCAGCGCTACAGTAGGGTTGAAAGAGACCCAGTACTTC.

V usage is TRBV7-2 and J usage is TRBJ2-5; either TRBD1 or TRBD2 may supply D (5 bases each). Trimming stripped 4 bases from V and 3 bases from J, with 18 bases between. There are 16 residues in the CDR3. Germline V CDR1 and CDR2: SGHTA, FQGNSA. The CDR3 region is CASSWGPNSPKETQYF. CDR3 nucleotides: TGTGCCAGCAGCTGGGGACCGAACTCGCCTAAAGAGACCCAGTACTTC.

This clonotype showed up many times. The chain is built from TRBV20-1 and TRBJ1-6, with 10 positions matching TRBD1. Losses at the gene ends were 5 bases for V and 7 bases for J; bases not matched to a gene: 5. The CDR3 covers 14 residues. Germline-derived CDR1 and CDR2 are DFQATT and SNEGSKA (reference sequence). CDR3 bases: TGCAGTGCTGCGACAGGGGGCGAAAATTCACCCCTCCACTTT. Translating gives CSAATGGENSPLHF.

This clonotype came up many times. The rearrangement joins TRBV4-1 to TRBJ1-4; D call uncertain. Trimming removed 4 bases at V and 7 bases at J, with 7 bases between. This CDR3 comprises 12 residues. Per germline, CDR1 MGHRA and CDR2 YSYEKL. CDR3: CASSPPAEKLFF. CDR3 sequence (DNA): TGCGCCAGCAGCCCTCCAGCTGAAAAACTGTTTTTT.

This clonotype occurred a few times. V is TRBV5-4 and J is TRBJ2-2; D is ambiguous. The CDR3 has 12 residues. V lost 5 bases and J 4 bases, leaving 6 bases between the germline ends. CDR1 is SGHNT, CDR2 YYREEE, per germline (reference sequence). CDR3 nucleotides: TGTGCCAGCAGGGAGACCACCGGGGAGCTGTTTTTT. Translated, it gives CASRETTGELFF. Full variable domain (outside the CDR3, taken from reference TRBV5-4 and TRBJ2-2): ETGVTQSPTHLIKTRGQQVTLRCSSQSGHNTVSWYQQALGQGPQFIFQYYREEENGRGNFPPRFSGLQFPNYSSELNVNALELDDSALYLCASRETTGELFFGEGSRLTVL.

CDR3 sequence reads: CASSMRDFESEAFF. The DNA of the CDR3 is TGTGCCAGCAGCATGAGGGATTTCGAGTCTGAAGCTTTCTTT. This sequence joins TRBV5-6 and TRBJ1-1; D is ambiguous. Trimming took 4 bases from V and 6 from J, leaving 16 bases between them. The V gene's germline CDR1 is SGHDT and CDR2 YYEEEE. The CDR3 runs to 14 residues.

The rearrangement joins TRBV11-2 to TRBJ2-7; tentatively, D is TRBD1 (6 bases). V shed 8 bases and J shed 0 bases, with 14 bases lying between them. Germline V gene sequence: CDR1 SGHAT, CDR2 FQNNGV. The CDR3 loop spans 14 amino acids. CDR3 nucleotide sequence: TGTGCCAGCTGCCAAGGACAGCACTCCTACGAGCAGTACTTC. Its translation is CASCQGQHSYEQYF. The full variable domain, rest sourced from reference TRBV11-2 and TRBJ2-7, is EAGVAQSPRYKIIEKRQSVAFWCNPISGHATLYWYQQILGQGPKLLIQFQNNGVVDDSQLPKDRFSAERLKGVDSTLKIQPAKLEDSAVYLCASCQGQHSYEQYFGPGTRLTVT.

The CDR3 bases are TGTGCCAACCCAACAGGGTACTACGAGCAGTACTTC. This sequence encodes CANPTGYYEQYF. The gene calls are TRBV14 and TRBJ2-7; D perhaps matches TRBD1 (6 bases). Germline CDR1 SGHDN, CDR2 FVKESK. The germline V and J ends were trimmed by 10 bases and 3 bases, with 13 bases remaining between them. The length of the CDR3 is 12 residues.

This clonotype has a handful of counts. The chain joins TRBV29-1 to TRBJ1-2; TRBD1 matches 8 bases. Per the germline V gene, CDR1 is SQVTM and CDR2 is ANQGSEA. This CDR3 comprises 13 residues. With V trimmed by 1 base and J by 4 bases, 2 bases remained unmatched. CDR3 protein: CSVEGTGPYGYTF. The CDR3 DNA follows: TGCAGCGTTGAAGGGACAGGGCCCTATGGCTACACCTTC.

This clonotype was counted a few times. This chain links TRBV20-1 with TRBJ1-6; the D gene is possibly TRBD1 (5 bases). The CDR3 consists of 15 residues. Germline values: CDR1 DFQATT, CDR2 SNEGSKA (reference sequence). V lost 3 bases and J lost 10, with 19 bases in between. CDR3 amino acids: CSASWDESPRSPLHF. The CDR3 DNA is TGCAGTGCTAGTTGGGACGAATCGCCGCGGTCACCCCTCCACTTT.

The chain has TRBV7-2 and TRBJ1-3, with 7 positions matching TRBD1. V was clipped by 5 bases and J by 0 bases; unmatched bases: 13. The CDR3 is 18 amino acids. Germline CDR1 is SGHTA and CDR2 is FQGNSA. CDR3 bases: TGTGCCAGCAGCCTCGGTACGACAGGGACCGCCTCTGGAAACACCATATATTTT. This encodes CASSLGTTGTASGNTIYF.

This clonotype was observed a handful of times. This chain joins TRBV13 and TRBJ2-7; possible D gene TRBD1, 6 bases. The CDR3 totals 14 residues. Trimming removed 7 bases from V and 6 bases from J, with 19 bases in between. Germline values: CDR1 PRHDT, CDR2 FYEKMQ (reference sequence). CDR3 bases: TGTGCCAGCACCCCAGGGGCAGGAGCCGTCGAGCAGTACTTC. This translates into CASTPGAGAVEQYF.

This clonotype appeared once. It is likely a read error, because the conserved phenylalanine at the end of the CDR3 is missing. J is TRBJ1-1 and V is TRBV19; D gene uncertain. V lost 4 bases and J lost 3, with 9 bases in between. Germline values: CDR1 LNHDA, CDR2 SQIVND (reference sequence). The CDR3 totals 13 residues. The CDR3 reads CASSTAGHTEAFI. CDR3 DNA sequence: TGTGCCAGTAGTACAGCGGGTCACACTGAAGCTTTCATT.

This chain's CDR3 is CATSRDGAGDGYTF. The CDR3 nucleotides read TGTGCCACCAGCAGAGATGGGGCGGGGGATGGCTACACCTTC. The chain is built from TRBV15 and TRBJ1-2, with TRBD1 as a possible D gene (5 bases). This CDR3 spans 14 amino acids. Germline assignment: CDR1 LNHNV and CDR2 YYDKDF (reference sequence). V dropped 0 bases and J dropped 6 bases, with 11 bases sitting between them.

On this clonotype: At one end the junction does not follow the germline gene, possibly because of a read error. The genes are TRBV25-1 and TRBJ2-7; no firm D call. From germline, CDR1 is MGHDK and CDR2 SYGVNS. There are 12 residues in the CDR3. The CDR3 is CASSEGPYEQHF. The CDR3 region has the DNA TGTGCCAGCAGTGAAGGACCTTACGAGCAGCACTTC.

This clonotype has only a few counts. The chain is built from TRBV5-1 and TRBJ2-2; no reliable D call. V was cut by 3 bases and J by 4 bases, with 13 bases left in between. The CDR3 has 15 residues. Germline V lookup: CDR1 SGHRS, CDR2 YFSETQ. CDR3 sequence: CASSWAGEGTGELFF. CDR3 DNA sequence: TGCGCCAGCAGCTGGGCAGGAGAAGGCACCGGGGAGCTGTTTTTT.